This T cell receptor (beta chain) appears in the sequencing data of a study of blood T cell repertoires in COVID-19. Overall study context: COVID-19 samples collected from the United States, Italy and Spain covered acute and convalescent phases. Sample material is recorded as cDNA or gDNA derived from T cells, B-cell-depleted T cells, or PBMCs.

Original analysis: Estimation of nucleated cell counts relied on the amplification of reference gene primers. Only in-frame clones appear in the TCRdb table, and some are missing; sequencing was by immunoSEQ multiplex PCR. V, J and clone size reflect that table, while D and trimming were determined from the DNA. Of around 250,000 clones in the sample, roughly 86% are singletons; the top ten hold about 12%. With 6 bases removed from V and 11 bases from J, the gap between germline ends came to 17 bases. This CDR3 has 13 residues. Germline CDR1 and CDR2: MNHNY and SVGAGI (reference sequence). The chain combines TRBV6-6 with TRBJ2-1; a weak D match, TRBD2 (6 bases). Material: peripheral blood. The sequence came from a man aged 80 or over with acute or convalescent COVID-19. The CDR3 loop reads CASRSGSGEKQFF. The CDR3, as DNA: TGTGCCAGCAGGTCGGGTAGCGGTGAGAAGCAGTTCTTC.